These 10 T cell receptor beta chains were all obtained from the same sample, sequenced in a study of regulatory T cells in long-lasting Graves disease. Time point: newly diagnosed GD, antithyroid drugs for less than 3 months. The TCR library used RNA extracted from PBMCs. Both iRepertoire HTBI primers and Arm-PCR of CDR3 regions were used to build the TCR beta libraries. A single record per CDR3 protein comes from TCRdb applying MiXCR to the multiplex PCR reads. The sample records some 330,000 distinct CDR3 sequences, around 11% being singletons. These data were also filed under a second study, of T cells in Graves' hyperthyroidism and ophthalmopathy.

The sample in question was peripheral blood mononuclear cells (PBMCs), obtained at new diagnosis, from a patient treated with antithyroid drugs. These receptors all stem from a woman younger than 30 with Graves disease.

At least ten counts were recorded for this clonotype. V usage is TRBV2 and J usage is TRBJ2-3; D is unresolved. Germline V CDR1 and CDR2: SNHLY, FYNNEI. Trimming took off 3 bases at V and 2 bases at J, with 9 bases between the two ends. The CDR3 spans 14 residues. CDR3 coding DNA: TGTGCCAGCAGTGAGAGGTCAGACACAGATACGCAGTATTTT. The encoded protein is CASSERSDTDTQYF.

This clonotype was seen repeatedly, ten times or more. The chain employs TRBV6-1 and TRBJ2-7; D is tentatively TRBD1 or TRBD2 (5 bases each). V gave up 6 bases and J gave up 2 bases, with 26 bases separating them. The CDR3 sequence is 18 residues long. In germline, CDR1 is MNHNS, CDR2 SASEGT. CDR3 loop: CASSKKPFLVGATYEQYF. As DNA, the CDR3 is TGTGCCAGCAGCAAAAAACCCTTTTTGGTCGGGGCTACCTACGAGCAGTACTTC.

This clonotype turned up a few times. This chain uses TRBV4-2 with TRBJ2-1, with D possibly TRBD1 on 5 matching bases. The CDR3 is 15 amino acids. Germline V CDR1 and CDR2: LGHNA, YNFKEQ. V dropped 9 bases and J dropped 0 bases, with 15 bases sitting between them. The CDR3 coding sequence is TGTGCCAGTCAACCTAAACAGGCCTCCTACAATGAGCAGTTCTTC. Translated: CASQPKQASYNEQFF.

In this sample, this clonotype turned up a few times. The conserved closing phenylalanine or tryptophan is absent in this CDR3, likely reflecting a read error. The CDR3 here is CASSILHPSYEQYL. DNA for the CDR3: TGTGCCAGCAGCATACTACATCCCTCCTACGAGCAGTACCTC. V is TRBV7-2 and J is TRBJ2-7; the D is unclear. The length of the CDR3 is 14 residues. With 5 bases removed from V and 0 bases from J, the gap between germline ends came to 11 bases. CDR1 and CDR2 from the germline V gene are SGHTA and FQGNSA.

In its sample, this clonotype was seen many times. The V call is TRBV20-1, the J call TRBJ2-7; the D is unclear. Between the trimmed V and J ends, which lost 6 bases and 6 bases, there was a span of 12 bases. This CDR3 spans 11 amino acids. Germline-derived CDR1 and CDR2 are DFQATT and SNEGSKA (reference sequence). CDR3 region: CSARPPLEQYV. The CDR3 DNA is TGCAGTGCCAGGCCCCCCCTCGAGCAGTACGTC.

This chain links TRBV6-1 with TRBJ2-5; D gene uncertain. The V end was cut by 5 bases, the J end by 8 bases, with 15 bases between. The length of the CDR3 is 13 residues. Looked up from germline, CDR1 is MNHNS and CDR2 is SASEGT. The CDR3 loop is CASSTSARTTQYF. For the CDR3, the DNA is TGTGCCAGCAGTACATCCGCTAGGACCACCCAGTACTTC.

V usage is TRBV24-1 and J usage is TRBJ2-2; D is undetermined. V dropped 4 bases and J dropped 5 bases, with 7 bases sitting between them. The CDR3 is 13 amino acids. Germline CDR1 is KGHDR and CDR2 is SFDVKD. The CDR3 protein is CATSDERTGELFF. DNA of the CDR3: TGTGCCACCAGTGACGAGAGGACCGGGGAGCTGTTTTTT.

V gene TRBV7-9 combines with J gene TRBJ2-3; 8 bases map to TRBD2. The CDR3 has 16 residues. The junction had 8 bases not matched to a gene; V was cut back by 3 bases and J by 3 bases. Looked up from germline, CDR1 is SEHNR and CDR2 is FQNEAQ (reference sequence). The CDR3 nucleotides read TGTGCCAGCAGCTTTATAAGACTAGCGCGGACAGATACGCAGTATTTT. Translating gives CASSFIRLARTDTQYF. Looking up the rest from reference TRBV7-9 and TRBJ2-3 gives the full variable domain: DTGVSQNPRHKITKRGQNVTFRCDPISEHNRLYWYRQTLGQGPEFLTYFQNEAQLEKSRLLSDRFSAERPKGSFSTLEIQRTEQGDSAMYLCASSFIRLARTDTQYFGPGTRLTVL.

Many counts were recorded for this clonotype. The chain has TRBV12-3 or TRBV12-4 and TRBJ2-7; TRBD1 might be the D (5 bases). V was shortened by 3 bases and J by 7 bases, with 10 bases between the two germline ends. The CDR3 has 12 residues. CDR3 nucleotide sequence: TGTGCCAGCAGTTTTAGGGGTTCGGAGCAGTACGTC. It codes for CASSFRGSEQYV.

V and J are TRBV29-1 and TRBJ1-1; D might be TRBD1 (5 bases). Germline V gene sequence: CDR1 SQVTM, CDR2 ANQGSEA. The CDR3 is made up of 14 amino acids. Trimming left V 4 bases short and J 3 bases short, with 15 bases between. The CDR3 spells CSVVVFGAHTEAFF. As DNA, the CDR3 is TGCAGCGTTGTTGTCTTCGGGGCCCACACTGAAGCTTTCTTT.